This T cell receptor (beta chain) appears in the sequencing data of a study of T cells in Graves' hyperthyroidism and ophthalmopathy. Study findings and constraints: Classification by a 13 V-J model distinguished ophthalmopathy from stable hyperthyroidism.

Concerning this clonotype: Its antigen is currently unknown.

Exclusion criteria comprised uncontrolled infection, other autoimmune disease, pregnancy or lactation. Amplification of TCR beta CDR3 regions used RNA as the template. HTBI primers were used for first-round RT-PCR of the TCR CDR3. TCRdb used MiXCR to reprocess the multiplex PCR reads, holding one entry per CDR3 protein. The table has a few hundred thousand distinct CDR3 sequences, approximately 15% seen once. Sequenced input: blood. This clonotype was obtained from a woman aged 35 to 49 with Graves' ophthalmopathy.

The CDR3 bases are TGTGCCAGCAGCTCGACAGGGGGACTAAACTATGGCTACACCTTC. Protein product: CASSSTGGLNYGYTF. The chain carries TRBV7-9 and TRBJ1-2; 9 bases match TRBD1. CDR1 SEHNR and CDR2 FQNEAQ come from the germline V gene (reference sequence). This CDR3 spans 15 amino acids. V was clipped by 4 bases and J by 2 bases; unmatched bases: 5.